The 9 T cell receptor beta chains below were found in one sample sequenced in a study of blood T cell repertoires in COVID-19. Assay: immunoSEQ multiplex PCR; the TCRdb copy retains only in-frame clones and omits some. Among around 270,000 clones listed, 88% were seen once. The material sequenced was PBMCs or T cells enriched from blood (not recorded which). The receptors originated from a woman in her thirties or forties who had been exposed to COVID-19.

This chain links TRBV19 with TRBJ1-1; D is unclear. V was pared by 6 bases and J by 4 bases, with 12 bases between. Germline V gives CDR1 LNHDA, CDR2 SQIVND (reference sequence). CDR3 size: 13 residues. The CDR3 here is CASSPRVGTEAFF. The CDR3 nucleotides read TGTGCCAGTAGCCCGCGGGTGGGCACTGAAGCTTTCTTT.

The chain has TRBV7-6 and TRBJ1-2; maybe TRBD1 (6 bases). CDR3 length: 15 residues. CDR1 is SGHVS, CDR2 FNYEAQ, per germline. Trimming cost V 0 bases and J 4 bases, with 12 bases left between them. The CDR3 region has the DNA TGTGCCAGCAGCTTAGCTAGGACAGAGGGCTATGGCTACACCTTC. It encodes CASSLARTEGYGYTF.

This clone was counted only a few times. The rearrangement links TRBV5-6 to TRBJ2-3, with D uncertain. V was cut by 5 bases and J by 2 bases, with 6 bases left in between. This CDR3 contains 12 residues. Germline V gene data show CDR1 as SGHDT and CDR2 as YYEEEE. The CDR3 here is CASSSYTDTQYF. The CDR3 DNA sequence: TGTGCCAGCAGTTCCTACACAGATACGCAGTATTTT.

The J gene is TRBJ1-1, the V gene TRBV7-3; a weak D match, TRBD1 (6 bases). The V end lost 4 bases, the J end lost 7 bases, and 13 bases lay between the germline ends. The CDR3 covers 13 residues. CDR1 is SGHTA and CDR2 is FQGTGA in the germline V gene. The CDR3 loop is CASSYIGQREAFF. As DNA, the CDR3 is TGTGCCAGCAGCTACATAGGACAGCGTGAAGCTTTCTTT. Based on the CDR3 plus reference TRBV7-3 and TRBJ1-1, the full variable domain is GAGVSQTPSNKVTEKGKYVELRCDPISGHTALYWYRQSLGQGPEFLIYFQGTGAADDSGLPNDRFFAVRPEGSVSTLKIQRTERGDSAVYLCASSYIGQREAFFGQGTRLTVV.

The chain employs TRBV4-1 and TRBJ1-1; maybe TRBD1 (6 bases). V gave up 0 bases and J gave up 10 bases, with 18 bases separating them. Germline V lookup: CDR1 MGHRA, CDR2 YSYEKL. The CDR3 consists of 15 residues. The DNA for the CDR3 is TGCGCCAGCAGCCAAGATAAGCGGGGGGCGCAGGGAGCTTTCTTT. It yields the protein CASSQDKRGAQGAFF.

DNA for the CDR3: TGTGCCAGCAGCTGGGGACAGGTTACCTACGAGCAGTACTTC. It translates to CASSWGQVTYEQYF. This chain connects TRBV5-6 to TRBJ2-7; 8 positions agree with TRBD1. The CDR3 runs 14 residues. The V segment lost 3 bases and the J segment 2 bases; nucleotides outside the gene matches: 4. Per germline, CDR1 SGHDT and CDR2 YYEEEE.

V is TRBV28 and J is TRBJ1-6; 9 bases align to TRBD1. With V trimmed by 8 bases and J by 10 bases, 18 bases remained unmatched. Germline loops: CDR1 MDHEN, CDR2 SYDVKM. This CDR3 region has 17 residues. The CDR3 DNA reads as TGTGCCAGCGTCCCCCCCGCCGCCGGGACAGGGCTCTCACCCCTCCACTTT. Encoded protein: CASVPPAAGTGLSPLHF.

The chain employs TRBV27 and TRBJ1-1; 8 bases fit TRBD1. CDR3 size: 15 residues. The ends lost 2 bases at V and 7 bases at J; junction bases unmatched: 9. In germline, CDR1 is MNHEY, CDR2 SMNVEV (reference sequence). The chain's CDR3 is CASSLGVTGAGEAFF. The CDR3 coding sequence is TGTGCCAGCAGTTTAGGTGTGACAGGGGCTGGTGAAGCTTTCTTT.

This clone was picked up a small number of times. This chain uses TRBV6-5 with TRBJ1-2, with 10 bases matching TRBD1. The CDR3 sequence is 15 residues long. Germline lookup yields CDR1 MNHEY and CDR2 SVGAGI. The junction had 5 bases not matched to a gene; V was cut back by 2 bases and J by 5 bases. CDR3 in amino acids: CASSYVRQGAYGYTF. The CDR3 DNA follows: TGTGCCAGCAGTTACGTCCGACAGGGGGCGTATGGCTACACCTTC.